The rows below give T cell receptor beta chains drawn from one sample of a study of vaccination and CD4 T cells after COVID-19. The antigens for these receptors are not known. Via MiXCR, TCRdb re-called the PCR reads, giving one row per CDR3 protein. The sample carries 3,000 to 4,000 distinct CDR3 sequences, roughly 32% recorded once. Sequencing used CD4+ T cells from blood, cultured in vitro. These receptors all come from a human donor who had recovered from COVID-19. Each CDR3 is given with its conserved first and last residue. A D gene is named only where the DNA matches it firmly. Expanded clones get a size class; other rows say once, few or many, or leave the size out.

v_gene,d_gene,j_gene,abundance,CDR3nt,CDR3aa
TRBV2,NA,TRBJ1-5,few,TGTGCCAGCAGTGGGGGGGTGCGCAATCAGCCCCAGCATTTT,CASSGGVRNQPQHF
TRBV20-1,TRBD1,TRBJ1-4,NA,TGCAGTGCTAGAGGACAGGGTGGGGAAAAACTGTTTTTT,CSARGQGGEKLFF
TRBV9,TRBD2,TRBJ2-7,once,TGTGCCAGCAGCGTAGGGAGCGGGGGATCCTACGAGCAGTACTTC,CASSVGSGGSYEQYF
TRBV4-1,NA,TRBJ2-3,medium-sized,TGCGCCAGCAGCCAAGATTTGGGGACTTATAGCACAGATACGCAGTATTTT,CASSQDLGTYSTDTQYF
TRBV20-1,NA,TRBJ2-5,few,TGCAGTGCTAGTCGGGGGGCCTGGGAGACCCAGTACTTC,CSASRGAWETQYF
TRBV18,TRBD1,TRBJ2-2,NA,TGTGCCAGCTCTCCGACAGGGGCGAACACCGGGGAGCTGTTTTTT,CASSPTGANTGELFF
TRBV19,TRBD1,TRBJ1-5,few,TGTGCCAGTAGTGGGACAGGGGGCTATCAGCCCCAGCATTTT,CASSGTGGYQPQHF
TRBV27,NA,TRBJ1-6,few,TGTGCCAGCACTTCCGGACAAATGGGTTCACCCCTCCACTTT,CASTSGQMGSPLHF
TRBV7-3,NA,TRBJ2-7,NA,TGTGCCAGCAGCCAACCCGGGGGCGAGCAGTACTTC,CASSQPGGEQYF
TRBV5-1,TRBD1,TRBJ1-3,NA,TGCGCCAGCAGCTTGGGGGACAGGGCTGGAAACACCATATATTTT,CASSLGDRAGNTIYF
TRBV12-3/TRBV12-4,TRBD2,TRBJ2-2,NA,TGTGCCAGCAGTTCCCTAGCGGGGGGGCCCGGCGGGGAGCTGTTTTTT,CASSSLAGGPGGELFF
TRBV20-1,TRBD2,TRBJ2-7,NA,TGCAGTGCTAGAAGAAGTAGCGGGGGCCTTAGCTCCTACGAGCAGTACTTC,CSARRSSGGLSSYEQYF
TRBV12-3/TRBV12-4,NA,TRBJ2-3,NA,TGTGCCAGCCGTGGTAGCGGCACGCAGTATTTT,CASRGSGTQYF
TRBV5-1,NA,TRBJ1-5,NA,TGCGCCAGCAGTGGGGGGATTGATCAGCCCCAGCATTTT,CASSGGIDQPQHF
TRBV12-3/TRBV12-4,TRBD2,TRBJ2-1,few,TGTGCCAGCAGCTCTAGCGGGGGCGGTGAGCAGTTCTTC,CASSSSGGGEQFF
TRBV18,NA,TRBJ1-1,NA,TGTGCCAGCTCACCCAGGGTGGGGTACACTGAAGCTTTCTTT,CASSPRVGYTEAFF
TRBV10-3,TRBD2,TRBJ2-7,NA,TGTGCCATCAGTGAGGTGCAGCGGGGGGGGTCGGTCCTCGAGCAGTACTTC,CAISEVQRGGSVLEQYF
TRBV12-3/TRBV12-4,NA,TRBJ1-1,NA,TGTGCCAGCAGTTTGTTAATGTCCGCTGAAGCTTTCTTT,CASSLLMSAEAFF
TRBV12-3/TRBV12-4,NA,TRBJ1-6,few,TGTGCCAGCACCCGAGCATTCGGACTTGGGAATTCACCCCTCCACTTT,CASTRAFGLGNSPLHF
TRBV20-1,TRBD1,TRBJ2-2,NA,TGCAGTGCTCGGACAGGGGGCACCGGGGAGCTGTTTTTT,CSARTGGTGELFF
TRBV5-1,TRBD1,TRBJ2-5,NA,TGCGCCAGCAGCTTCGGTGGGACAGGGGGAGAGACCCAGTACTTC,CASSFGGTGGETQYF
TRBV3-1,TRBD1,TRBJ2-5,NA,TGTGCCAGCAGCCAAGAGGGACAGGTCCAAGAGACCCAGTACTTC,CASSQEGQVQETQYF